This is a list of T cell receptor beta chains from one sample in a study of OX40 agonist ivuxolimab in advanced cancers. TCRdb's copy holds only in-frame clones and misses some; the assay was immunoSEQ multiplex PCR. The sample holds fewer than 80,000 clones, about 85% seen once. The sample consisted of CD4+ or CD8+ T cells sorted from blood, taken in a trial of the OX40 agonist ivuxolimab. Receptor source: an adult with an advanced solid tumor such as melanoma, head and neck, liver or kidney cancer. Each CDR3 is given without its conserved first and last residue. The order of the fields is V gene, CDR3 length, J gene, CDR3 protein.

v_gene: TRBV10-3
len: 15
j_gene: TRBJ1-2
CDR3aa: AISDGRPGGANYGYT

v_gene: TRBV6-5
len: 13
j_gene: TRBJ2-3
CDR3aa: ASRRTGSSTDTQY

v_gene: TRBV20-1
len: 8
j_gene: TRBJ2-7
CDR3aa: SALDYEQY

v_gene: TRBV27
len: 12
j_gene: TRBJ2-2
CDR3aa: ASSLETGRGELF

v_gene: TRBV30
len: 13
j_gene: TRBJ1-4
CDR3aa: AWSAKGRKNEKLF

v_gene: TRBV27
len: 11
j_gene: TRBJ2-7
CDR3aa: ASSPELAGEQY

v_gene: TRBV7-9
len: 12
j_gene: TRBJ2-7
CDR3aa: ASSPPGRSYEQY

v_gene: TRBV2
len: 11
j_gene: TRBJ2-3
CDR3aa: ASRLDTGDTQY

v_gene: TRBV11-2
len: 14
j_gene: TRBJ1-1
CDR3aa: ASNFGRLGRNSEAF

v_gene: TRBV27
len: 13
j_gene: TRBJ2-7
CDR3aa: ASSLTGLAEYEQY

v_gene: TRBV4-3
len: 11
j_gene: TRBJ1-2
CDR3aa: ASSQDTGGGYT

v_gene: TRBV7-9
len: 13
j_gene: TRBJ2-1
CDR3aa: ALILAGGSYNEQF

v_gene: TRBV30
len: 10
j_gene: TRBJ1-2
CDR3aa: ASGGLNYGYT

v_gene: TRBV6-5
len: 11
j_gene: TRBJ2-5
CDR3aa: ASSPGLKETQY

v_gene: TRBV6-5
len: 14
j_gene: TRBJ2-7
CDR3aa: ASSWGQGWSSYEQY

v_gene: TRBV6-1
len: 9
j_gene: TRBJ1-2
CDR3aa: ASSPNYGYT

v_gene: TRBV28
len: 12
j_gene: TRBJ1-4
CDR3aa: ASRRDRGHEKLF

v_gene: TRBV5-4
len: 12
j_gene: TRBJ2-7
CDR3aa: ASGGVAGAQEQY

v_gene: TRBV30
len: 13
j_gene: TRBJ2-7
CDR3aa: AWSLGTGGTYEQY

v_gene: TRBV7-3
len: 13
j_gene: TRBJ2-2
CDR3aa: ASSWGQANTGELF

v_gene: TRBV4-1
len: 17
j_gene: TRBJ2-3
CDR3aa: ASSQGQGRHALGPDTQY

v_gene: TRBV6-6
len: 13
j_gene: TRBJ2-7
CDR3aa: ASSSSDRDSYEQY

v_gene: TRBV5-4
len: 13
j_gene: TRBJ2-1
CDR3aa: ASSLVGQGAGEQF

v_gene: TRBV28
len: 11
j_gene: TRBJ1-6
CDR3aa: ASSPNVRSPLH

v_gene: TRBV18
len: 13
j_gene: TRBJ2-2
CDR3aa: ASSPGLPNTGELF

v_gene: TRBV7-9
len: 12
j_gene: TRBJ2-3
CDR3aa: AGSFGGSTDTQY

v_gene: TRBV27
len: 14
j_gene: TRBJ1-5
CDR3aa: ASRTGGLPINQPQH

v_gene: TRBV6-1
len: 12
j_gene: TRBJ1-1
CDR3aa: ASSPQGLNTEAF

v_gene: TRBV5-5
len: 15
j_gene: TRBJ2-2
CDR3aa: ASSLSTLRGDTGELF

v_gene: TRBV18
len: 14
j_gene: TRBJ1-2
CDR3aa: ASSPPGRMFNYGYT

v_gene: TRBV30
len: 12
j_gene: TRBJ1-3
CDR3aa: AWRNTGIRNTIY

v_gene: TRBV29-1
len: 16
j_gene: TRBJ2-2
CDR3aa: SVRGVAGGPEITGELF

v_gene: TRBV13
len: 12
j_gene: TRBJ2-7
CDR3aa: ASSLIREGYEQY

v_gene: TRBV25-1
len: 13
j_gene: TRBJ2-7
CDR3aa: ASRQTGTLNYEQY

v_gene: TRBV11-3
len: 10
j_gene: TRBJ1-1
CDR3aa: ASSTGNTEAF

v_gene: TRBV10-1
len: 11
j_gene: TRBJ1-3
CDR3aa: ASSDKTGNTIY

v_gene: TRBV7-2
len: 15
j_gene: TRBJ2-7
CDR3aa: ASSLDAVGVSSYEQY

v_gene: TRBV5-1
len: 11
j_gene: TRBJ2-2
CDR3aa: ASSLGVTGELF

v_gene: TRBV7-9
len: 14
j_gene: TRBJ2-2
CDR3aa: ASSLSLAGEVGELF

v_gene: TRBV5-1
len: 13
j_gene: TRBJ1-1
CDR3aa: ASGRDRGGDTEAF

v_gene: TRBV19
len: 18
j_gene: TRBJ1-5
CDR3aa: ATMRSDRGLYAPVNQPQH

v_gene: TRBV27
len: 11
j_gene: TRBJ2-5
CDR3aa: ASSVYREETQY

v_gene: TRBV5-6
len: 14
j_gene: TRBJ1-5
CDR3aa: ASSFKNTGSNQPQH

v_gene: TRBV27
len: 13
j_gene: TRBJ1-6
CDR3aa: ASSPGDRFTSPLH

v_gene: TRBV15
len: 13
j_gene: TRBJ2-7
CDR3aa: ATSREGAGTYEQY

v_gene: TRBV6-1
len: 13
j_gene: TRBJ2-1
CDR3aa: ASSPPGVSYNEQF

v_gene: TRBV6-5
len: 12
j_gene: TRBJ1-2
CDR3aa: ASSYSPGPRGYT

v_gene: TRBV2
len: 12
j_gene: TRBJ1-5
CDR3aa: ASSEPQGYQPQH

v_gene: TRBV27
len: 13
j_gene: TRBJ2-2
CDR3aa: ASSRTSGMPGELF

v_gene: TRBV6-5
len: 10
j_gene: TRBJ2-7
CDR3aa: ASAGATYEQY

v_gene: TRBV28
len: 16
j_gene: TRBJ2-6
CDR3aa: ASSLSSGLYSGANVLT

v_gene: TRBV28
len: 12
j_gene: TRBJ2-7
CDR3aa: ASSVTGGGYEQY

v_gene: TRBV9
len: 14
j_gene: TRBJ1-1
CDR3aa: ASSPNPPQRNTEAF

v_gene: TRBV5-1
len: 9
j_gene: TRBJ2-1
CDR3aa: ASSQNNEQF